The 17 T cell receptor beta chains below all came from one sample that was sequenced in a study of cytomegalovirus exposure and HLA in healthy donors (dated by TCRdb to 2015 to 2018). Library preparation was by the immunoSEQ multiplex PCR assay. The multiplex PCR relied on a mix of 60 forward primers for TCR Vbeta segments and 13 reverse primers for TCR Jbeta segments. In TCRdb, the immuneACCESS table is reduced to in-frame sequences with V and J assigned. These tables do not hold every clone; where another copy was compared, an unresolved V gene accounts for under half, and the others remain unexplained. The sample table contains some 120,000 clones; only one count was recorded for around 75% of them. The top ten constitute around 1.6% of the sample. Specimen: PBMCs. The receptors were sampled from a woman in her late teens or twenties in good health and CMV-seronegative.

The rearrangement links TRBV5-1 to TRBJ2-7, with D tentatively TRBD1 (6 bases). The germline V and J ends were trimmed by 4 bases and 7 bases, with 12 bases remaining between them. In germline, CDR1 is SGHRS, CDR2 YFSETQ. The CDR3 is made up of 12 amino acids. CDR3 DNA: TGCGCCAGCAGCGAACAGGGTGGGGAGCAGTACTTC. This gives the protein CASSEQGGEQYF.

The count of this clone is one. The CDR3 reads CASRPRQTSSGNTIYF. As DNA, the CDR3 is TGTGCCAGCAGACCCCGACAGACGTCCTCTGGAAACACCATATATTTT. This sequence joins TRBV6-6 and TRBJ1-3, with D perhaps TRBD1 (5 bases). In germline, CDR1 is MNHNY, CDR2 SVGAGI (reference sequence). CDR3 length: 16 amino acids. Trimming removed 6 bases at V and 0 bases at J, with 15 bases between.

On this clone: Other nucleotide sequences in the sample specify the same CDR3. The CDR3 sequence is CASSLASGGQETQYF. The DNA of the CDR3 is TGTGCCAGCAGTTTGGCGAGCGGGGGGCAAGAGACCCAGTACTTC. The V call is TRBV28, the J call TRBJ2-5; TRBD2 matches at 9 bases. With V trimmed by 3 bases and J by 2 bases, 4 bases remained unmatched. Per germline, CDR1 MDHEN and CDR2 SYDVKM. The CDR3 runs 15 residues. Full variable domain (remainder filled in from reference TRBV28 and TRBJ2-5): DVKVTQSSRYLVKRTGEKVFLECVQDMDHENMFWYRQDPGLGLRLIYFSYDVKMKEKGDIPEGYSVSREKKERFSLILESASTNQTSMYLCASSLASGGQETQYFGPGTRLLVL.

The rearrangement uses TRBV5-1 and TRBJ2-3; perhaps TRBD1 as D (5 bases). The germline gives CDR1 SGHRS, CDR2 YFSETQ. CDR3 length: 15 residues. V gave up 2 bases and J gave up 5 bases, with 15 bases separating them. CDR3 in amino acids: CASSFIQGSRDTQYF. The DNA of the CDR3 is TGCGCCAGCAGCTTCATCCAGGGTAGTAGAGATACGCAGTATTTT. The full variable domain, with the rest looked up from reference TRBV5-1 and TRBJ2-3, is KAGVTQTPRYLIKTRGQQVTLSCSPISGHRSVSWYQQTPGQGLQFLFEYFSETQRNKGNFPGRFSGRQFSNSRSEMNVSTLELGDSALYLCASSFIQGSRDTQYFGPGTRLTVL.

The chain carries TRBV2 and TRBJ1-2; possible D gene TRBD1, 6 bases. The V end was cut by 8 bases, the J end by 8 bases, with 24 bases between. CDR1 and CDR2 (germline): SNHLY, FYNNEI. This CDR3 has 15 residues. The DNA of the CDR3 is TGTGCCAGCTCCATCGACTCCCAGGGGATGGGGGGCTACACCTTC. Encoded protein: CASSIDSQGMGGYTF.

The chain employs TRBV5-4 and TRBJ1-1; TRBD1 is a possible D gene (5 bases). The CDR3 sequence is 13 residues long. CDR1 is SGHNT, CDR2 YYREEE, per germline (reference sequence). The V gene lost 4 bases and the J gene lost 5 bases, with 12 bases spanning the gap. The CDR3 region has the DNA TGTGCCAGCAGCGGGGGGTCGAAGACTGAAGCTTTCTTT. Translating gives CASSGGSKTEAFF.

The V call is TRBV4-1, the J call TRBJ2-3, with 13 bases identical to TRBD2. The V gene end was trimmed by 1 base and the J gene end by 0 bases; junction bases not matched to a gene: 4. This CDR3 comprises 18 residues. Germline V gene data show CDR1 as MGHRA and CDR2 as YSYEKL. The CDR3 DNA reads as TGCGCCAGCAGCCAAGGGACTAGCGGGGGCCTAAGCACAGATACGCAGTATTTT. Protein sequence: CASSQGTSGGLSTDTQYF.

The CDR3 loop is CASSLGGSYGYTF. In DNA, the CDR3 is TGTGCCAGCAGCTTAGGAGGCAGCTATGGCTACACCTTC. The rearrangement joins TRBV11-1 to TRBJ1-2; D unresolved. The CDR3 is made up of 13 amino acids. Germline CDR1 SGHAT, CDR2 FQDESV (reference sequence). Trimming left V 1 base short and J 4 bases short, with 7 bases between.

This chain links TRBV5-1 with TRBJ2-1, with D possibly matching TRBD1 (6 bases). The germline V and J ends were trimmed by 1 base and 2 bases, with 7 bases remaining between them. CDR3 length equals 14 residues. CDR1 SGHRS and CDR2 YFSETQ come from the germline V gene. This chain's CDR3 is CASSLRDTYNEQFF. The CDR3 nucleotides read TGCGCCAGCAGCTTGCGGGACACCTACAATGAGCAGTTCTTC.

This sequence joins TRBV29-1 and TRBJ1-2; D gene ambiguous. CDR1 is SQVTM and CDR2 is ANQGSEA in the germline V gene. The V gene lost 3 bases and the J gene lost 1 base, with 15 bases spanning the gap. The CDR3 sequence is 15 residues long. This CDR3 is CSVDGPGSGNYGYTF. In DNA, the CDR3 is TGCAGCGTTGACGGGCCGGGATCGGGTAACTATGGCTACACCTTC.

The V gene is TRBV11-2, the J gene TRBJ2-1; 11 bases map to TRBD2. The CDR3 sequence is 15 residues long. Germline CDR1 is SGHAT and CDR2 is FQNNGV. V shed 3 bases, J shed 10 bases, and the junction held 8 bases outside the gene matches. CDR3 in amino acids: CASSLSSGGALEQFF. CDR3 nucleotides: TGTGCCAGCAGCTTGAGTAGCGGGGGGGCGTTGGAGCAGTTCTTC.

The chain couples TRBV30 to TRBJ1-1; no clear D gene. Germline values: CDR1 GTSNPN, CDR2 SVGIG (reference sequence). The CDR3 length is 13 residues. V gave up 0 bases and J gave up 3 bases, with 8 bases separating them. The CDR3 DNA follows: TGTGCCTGGAGTGTACAACGGGACACTGAAGCTTTCTTT. Translated, it gives CAWSVQRDTEAFF.

The chain recombines TRBV6-5 with TRBJ1-5, with 9 bases that match TRBD1. CDR1 and CDR2 (germline): MNHEY, SVGAGI. The CDR3 runs 15 residues. Trimming cost V 6 bases and J 6 bases; bases outside gene matches: 9. This CDR3 reads CASSPQGAPSQPQHF. The CDR3 nucleotides read TGTGCCAGCAGCCCACAGGGGGCGCCGAGTCAGCCCCAGCATTTT.

J is TRBJ2-7 and V is TRBV15, with D possibly TRBD1 on 6 matching bases. The CDR3 totals 14 residues. V was clipped by 1 base and J by 2 bases, with 9 bases between them. Germline CDR1 reads LNHNV; CDR2 reads YYDKDF (reference sequence). The CDR3 region has the DNA TGTGCCACCAGCAGAGTCACAGGGACCTACGAGCAGTACTTC. Protein product: CATSRVTGTYEQYF. The whole variable domain, remainder taken from reference TRBV15 and TRBJ2-7, is DAMVIQNPRYQVTQFGKPVTLSCSQTLNHNVMYWYQQKSSQAPKLLFHYYDKDFNNEADTPDNFQSRRPNTSFCFLDIRSPGLGDTAMYLCATSRVTGTYEQYFGPGTRLTVT.

The V call is TRBV30, the J call TRBJ1-1; D unclear. The CDR3 sequence is 13 residues long. CDR1 and CDR2 from the germline V gene are GTSNPN and SVGIG (reference sequence). With 1 base removed from V and 4 bases from J, the gap between germline ends came to 10 bases. CDR3 coding DNA: TGTGCCTGGAGTGCATATGGAGGCACTGAAGCTTTCTTT. Its protein product is CAWSAYGGTEAFF. The variable domain in full, with the rest retrieved from reference TRBV30 and TRBJ1-1, is SQTIHQWPATLVQPVGSPLSLECTVEGTSNPNLYWYRQAAGRGLQLLFYSVGIGQISSEVPQNLSASRPQDRQFILSSKKLLLSDSGFYLCAWSAYGGTEAFFGQGTRLTVV.

The rearrangement joins TRBV5-4 to TRBJ1-2; 7 bases are a match to TRBD1. The V gene end was trimmed by 4 bases and the J gene end by 3 bases; junction bases not matched to a gene: 6. From germline, CDR1 is SGHNT and CDR2 YYREEE (reference sequence). The CDR3 contains 14 residues. The DNA for the CDR3 is TGTGCCAGCAGCAAACAGGGGTTCGACTATGGCTACACCTTC. This gives the protein CASSKQGFDYGYTF.

The V and J genes are TRBV11-2 and TRBJ1-2; D call uncertain. CDR3 length equals 14 residues. Deletions cut 5 bases from V and 2 bases from J, with 12 bases between. Looked up from germline, CDR1 is SGHAT and CDR2 is FQNNGV. The CDR3 reads CASSLGRANYGYTF. As DNA, the CDR3 is TGTGCCAGCAGCCTCGGGAGGGCGAACTATGGCTACACCTTC.